These 22 T cell receptor beta chains were all obtained from the same sample, sequenced in a study of blood T cell repertoires in COVID-19. TCRdb's copy holds only in-frame clones and misses some; the assay was immunoSEQ multiplex PCR. In the table there are 150,000 to 200,000 clones, 82% of which are singletons. Sequenced sample: peripheral blood. The receptors stem from a woman between 55 and 75 years old with COVID-19, enrolled during active disease.

V and J are TRBV6-4 and TRBJ2-1, with a tentative D call TRBD1 (5 bases). In germline, CDR1 is MRHNA, CDR2 SNTAGT. V was cut by 1 base and J by 2 bases, with 9 bases left in between. CDR3 length: 15 amino acids. The CDR3 nucleotides read TGTGCCAGCAGTGACTTGGACATACCCTACAATGAGCAGTTCTTC. The encoded protein is CASSDLDIPYNEQFF.

J is TRBJ2-1 and V is TRBV19, with D perhaps matching TRBD1 (6 bases). Germline V gives CDR1 LNHDA, CDR2 SQIVND (reference sequence). V lost 8 bases to trimming and J lost 5 bases, with 13 bases between them. This CDR3 has 13 residues. The CDR3 region is CASGVTGDNEQFF. The DNA for the CDR3 is TGTGCCAGTGGTGTGACAGGCGACAATGAGCAGTTCTTC. Drawing the rest from reference TRBV19 and TRBJ2-1, the complete variable domain is DGGITQSPKYLFRKEGQNVTLSCEQNLNHDAMYWYRQDPGQGLRLIYYSQIVNDFQKGDIAEGYSVSREKKESFPLTVTSAQKNPTAFYLCASGVTGDNEQFFGPGTRLTVL.

Written as DNA, the CDR3 is TGTGCCAGCAGCTTGGGACTACTAGCGGGAGTCGGGTCCTACAATGAGCAGTTCTTC. Its protein is CASSLGLLAGVGSYNEQFF. V gene TRBV5-8 combines with J gene TRBJ2-1, with TRBD2 matching over 11 bases. With V trimmed by 0 bases and J by 1 base, 9 bases remained unmatched. The CDR3 consists of 19 residues. Germline CDR1 is SGHTS and CDR2 is YDEGEE.

This clone was seen just once. This chain links TRBV9 with TRBJ2-2; D possibly corresponds to TRBD2 (5 bases). Trimming removed 3 bases at V and 4 bases at J, with 19 bases between. Per the germline V gene, CDR1 is SGDLS and CDR2 is YYNGEE. The CDR3 sequence is 17 residues long. CDR3 nucleotides: TGTGCCAGCAGCGCACTAGGGAGACAAACGCTCACCGGGGAGCTGTTTTTT. As protein: CASSALGRQTLTGELFF.

This rearrangement joins TRBV28 to TRBJ2-7, with TRBD2 matching over 8 bases. Germline assignment: CDR1 MDHEN and CDR2 SYDVKM. After removal of 6 bases from V and 4 bases from J, the junction contained 2 bases not matched to a gene. The CDR3 has 12 residues. DNA for the CDR3: TGTGCCAGCAGGACGGGAGGGTACGAGCAGTACTTC. This translates into CASRTGGYEQYF.

The gene calls are TRBV5-1 and TRBJ1-6, with D possibly being TRBD1 (5 bases). This CDR3 is built from 15 residues. Trimming took 1 base from V and 9 from J, leaving 14 bases between them. CDR1 and CDR2 from the germline V gene are SGHRS and YFSETQ. The CDR3 reads CASSLSTGGGSPLHF. DNA of the CDR3: TGCGCCAGCAGCTTGTCGACGGGGGGAGGTTCACCCCTCCACTTT.

The CDR3 spells CASSFSGGEETQYF. CDR3 bases: TGCGCCAGCAGCTTTAGCGGGGGGGAGGAGACCCAGTACTTC. V gene TRBV5-1 combines with J gene TRBJ2-5, with 11 bases lining up with TRBD2. The length of the CDR3 is 14 residues. Germline V gene data show CDR1 as SGHRS and CDR2 as YFSETQ. Losses at the gene ends were 2 bases for V and 5 bases for J; bases not matched to a gene: 2.

In its sample, this clone was seen a few times. This specimen includes other DNA sequences encoding the same CDR3. V usage is TRBV5-1 and J usage is TRBJ2-5; 10 nucleotides line up with TRBD2. V lost 5 bases to trimming and J lost 5 bases; unmatched junction nucleotides: 6. The germline gives CDR1 SGHRS, CDR2 YFSETQ. This CDR3 is 14 amino acids long. CDR3 in DNA: TGCGCCAGCAGTGTAGCGGGGGGTTGGGAGACCCAGTACTTC. The encoded protein is CASSVAGGWETQYF.

This chain joins TRBV6-5 and TRBJ2-7; 7 nucleotides line up with TRBD1. Germline loops: CDR1 MNHEY, CDR2 SVGAGI. There are 13 residues in the CDR3. Trimming took 9 bases from V and 0 from J; bases not matched to a gene: 5. Here the CDR3 DNA reads TGTGCCAGGGGTGACAGGGACTCCTACGAGCAGTACGTC. Residues: CARGDRDSYEQYV.

The chain links TRBV11-3 to TRBJ2-1, with a possible D match to TRBD2 (6 bases). CDR1 is SGHNT and CDR2 is YENEEA in the germline V gene. The CDR3 spans 12 residues. Trimming took off 1 base at V and 8 bases at J, with 6 bases between the two ends. CDR3 residues: CASSLGGDEQFF. For the CDR3, the DNA is TGTGCCAGCAGCTTAGGGGGGGATGAGCAGTTCTTC.

This clone was observed a single time. The J gene is TRBJ2-1, the V gene TRBV7-3, with 7 bases aligning to TRBD2. This CDR3 contains 14 residues. V trimming: 2 bases; J trimming: 7 bases; junction bases outside the gene matches: 5. Germline CDR1 reads SGHTA; CDR2 reads FQGTGA. Here the CDR3 reads CASSLSGTNNEQFF. CDR3 coding DNA: TGTGCCAGCAGCTTATCCGGGACTAATAATGAGCAGTTCTTC.

The rearrangement joins TRBV5-4 to TRBJ2-7, with D maybe TRBD2 (5 bases). The V gene lost 0 bases and the J gene lost 3 bases, with 7 bases spanning the gap. This CDR3 contains 13 residues. Germline V lookup: CDR1 SGHNT, CDR2 YYREEE (reference sequence). Here the CDR3 reads CASSLDRGYEQYV. The CDR3 nucleotides are TGTGCCAGCAGCTTGGATCGGGGCTACGAGCAGTACGTC.

This rearrangement joins TRBV4-2 to TRBJ1-5, with D perhaps matching TRBD1 (5 bases). The CDR3 extends over 15 amino acids. V lost 0 bases and J 3 bases, leaving 9 bases between the germline ends. Per the germline V gene, CDR1 is LGHNA and CDR2 is YNFKEQ. CDR3 protein: CASSQEGGYNQPQHF. For the CDR3, the DNA is TGTGCCAGCAGCCAAGAGGGGGGGTACAATCAGCCCCAGCATTTT.

V and J are TRBV28 and TRBJ1-2; possible D gene TRBD1, 6 bases. Germline CDR1 and CDR2: MDHEN and SYDVKM. This CDR3 has 14 residues. With 7 bases removed from V and 9 bases from J, the gap between germline ends came to 21 bases. CDR3 sequence (DNA): TGTGCCAGCACCGCCTTACAGGGCCACGAGAGCTACACCTTC. Translating gives CASTALQGHESYTF.

The V call is TRBV28, the J call TRBJ1-3; D gene ambiguous. Germline V gene lookup returns CDR1 MDHEN and CDR2 SYDVKM. Trimming took off 4 bases at V and 0 bases at J, with 10 bases between the two ends. The CDR3 is 15 residues long. The CDR3 sequence: CASSSAAVSGNTIYF. CDR3 nucleotides: TGTGCCAGCAGTTCCGCGGCCGTCTCTGGAAACACCATATATTTT.

The rearrangement links TRBV7-2 to TRBJ1-1; no reliable D call. The germline V gene encodes CDR1 SGHTA and CDR2 FQGNSA. The CDR3 has 14 amino acids. Between the trimmed V and J ends, which lost 2 bases and 4 bases, there was a span of 11 bases. The CDR3 region is CASSLNSRGTEAFF. The CDR3 nucleotides are TGTGCCAGCAGCTTAAATAGCCGGGGCACTGAAGCTTTCTTT.

V is TRBV6-6 and J is TRBJ2-7, with 8 bases fitting TRBD1. V gave up 8 bases and J gave up 1 base; unmatched junction bases: 4. The V gene's germline CDR1 is MNHNY and CDR2 SVGAGI (reference sequence). The CDR3 has 13 residues. This CDR3 reads CASDRGRSYEQYV. For the CDR3, the DNA is TGTGCCAGCGACAGGGGCCGATCCTACGAGCAGTACGTC.

This chain uses TRBV24-1 with TRBJ2-2; D gene unclear. This CDR3 comprises 15 residues. Deletions cut 2 bases from V and 0 bases from J, with 6 bases between. Germline loops: CDR1 KGHDR, CDR2 SFDVKD. The CDR3 region has the DNA TGTGCCACCAGTGATTCCTCCGCGAACACCGGGGAGCTGTTTTTT. Its translation: CATSDSSANTGELFF.

The rearrangement links TRBV11-1 to TRBJ2-3; 9 bases align to TRBD2. CDR1 SGHAT and CDR2 FQDESV come from the germline V gene (reference sequence). Germline trimming cut 3 bases from V and 5 bases from J; bases unmatched to any gene: 6. This CDR3 region has 15 residues. CDR3 DNA sequence: TGTGCCAGCAGCTTGGTAGCGGGGGAAAAAGATACGCAGTATTTT. Translated: CASSLVAGEKDTQYF.

The CDR3 here is CASSQDIEGIYEQYV. The CDR3 coding sequence is TGCGCCAGCAGCCAGGATATAGAGGGCATCTACGAGCAGTACGTC. The chain combines TRBV4-1 with TRBJ2-7; D is perhaps TRBD2 (5 bases). V lost 3 bases to trimming and J lost 3 bases, with 15 bases between them. CDR1 is MGHRA and CDR2 is YSYEKL in the germline V gene. CDR3 size: 15 residues.

The chain recombines TRBV7-2 with TRBJ2-7, with 9 positions matching TRBD2. The J segment lost 6 bases and the V segment lost 3 bases, leaving 9 bases of the junction unmatched. The CDR3 runs to 15 residues. CDR1 and CDR2 from the germline V gene are SGHTA and FQGNSA. The CDR3 DNA sequence: TGTGCCAGCAGCTTGCGGGGGGGACTAGCAGGCGAGCAGTACTTC. This sequence encodes CASSLRGGLAGEQYF.

This clone was seen just once. CDR3 loop: CASSTGGRYNEQFF. The CDR3 coding sequence is TGTGCCAGCAGTACTGGCGGGAGATACAATGAGCAGTTCTTC. The chain links TRBV28 to TRBJ2-1; TRBD2 agrees at 7 bases. CDR1 and CDR2 from the germline V gene are MDHEN and SYDVKM. V trimming: 5 bases; J trimming: 4 bases; junction bases outside the gene matches: 5. CDR3 length: 14 amino acids.